The 9 T cell receptor beta chains listed next were all sequenced from one sample in a study of T cells in Graves' hyperthyroidism and ophthalmopathy. The source material, RNA transcripts, was used to amplify TCR beta CDR3 regions. The TCR CDR3 first-round RT-PCR relied on the HTBI primer set. TCRdb re-derived calls from the multiplex PCR reads in MiXCR, one entry per CDR3 protein. The data contain about 570,000 distinct CDR3 sequences, around 15% of them singletons. What was sequenced was blood. The source is a woman in her 40s with Graves' hyperthyroidism.

The chain joins TRBV9 to TRBJ2-3; TRBD1 aligns across 7 bases. Trimming took 4 bases from V and 2 from J; bases not matched to a gene: 10. Germline V gene sequence: CDR1 SGDLS, CDR2 YYNGEE. CDR3 size: 16 residues. CDR3 nucleotide sequence: TGTGCCAGCAGCCTTAACTCGGGACAGAACACAGATACGCAGTATTTT. Its protein product is CASSLNSGQNTDTQYF.

The rearrangement joins TRBV19 to TRBJ1-5, with TRBD1 identical over 7 bases. This CDR3 spans 15 amino acids. Germline CDR1 and CDR2: LNHDA and SQIVND (reference sequence). The junction had 2 bases not matched to a gene; V was cut back by 3 bases and J by 0 bases. The CDR3 loop reads CASSIYRGSNQPQHF. CDR3 DNA sequence: TGTGCCAGTAGTATTTACAGGGGTAGCAATCAGCCCCAGCATTTT.

CDR3: CASSRGGGYGYTF. CDR3 sequence (DNA): TGTGCCAGCAGCCGAGGGGGGGGCTATGGCTACACCTTC. The chain carries TRBV7-2 and TRBJ1-2, with D possibly matching TRBD1 (6 bases). Trimming removed 5 bases at V and 4 bases at J, with 11 bases between. The CDR3 consists of 13 residues. Germline CDR1 is SGHTA and CDR2 is FQGNSA.

This clonotype was counted at least ten times. This chain connects TRBV27 to TRBJ2-1, with 14 bases identical to TRBD2. The CDR3 is 19 amino acids. Germline V CDR1 and CDR2: MNHEY, SMNVEV (reference sequence). Trimming cost V 5 bases and J 2 bases; bases outside gene matches: 11. Written as DNA, the CDR3 is TGTGCCAGCAGTACCACACCGACTAGCGGGAGGGACCCCTACAATGAGCAGTTCTTC. Translation gives CASSTTPTSGRDPYNEQFF.

About this clonotype: It may be a read error: a sequence one base away is much more abundant. This chain links TRBV20-1 with TRBJ2-4; TRBD2 agrees at 11 bases. The CDR3 is 18 amino acids. The V gene end was trimmed by 4 bases and the J gene end by 0 bases; junction bases not matched to a gene: 11. Per germline, CDR1 DFQATT and CDR2 SNEGSKA (reference sequence). The CDR3 sequence: CSATAPLAGGGAKNIQYF. Written as DNA, the CDR3 is TGCAGTGCTACTGCCCCCTTAGCGGGAGGGGGAGCCAAAAACATTCAGTACTTC.

This clonotype was recorded a few times. The chain combines TRBV6-2 or TRBV6-3 with TRBJ1-4, with unresolved D. Per germline, CDR1 MNHEY and CDR2 SVGEGT. V lost 0 bases and J lost 4, with 9 bases in between. The CDR3 is made up of 15 amino acids. The CDR3 coding sequence is TGTGCCAGCAGTTACTCGACCAGCGGTAATGAAAAACTGTTTTTT. Amino acid sequence: CASSYSTSGNEKLFF.

This clonotype was counted at least ten times. The V call is TRBV11-1, the J call TRBJ2-1; TRBD2 matches at 7 bases. The CDR3 is made up of 15 amino acids. Germline V gene data show CDR1 as SGHAT and CDR2 as FQDESV (reference sequence). V gave up 1 base and J gave up 8 bases; unmatched junction bases: 8. The CDR3 nucleotides are TGTGCCAGCAGCTTAGTTGGCGGGAGTGCGGATGAGCAGTTCTTC. Translation: CASSLVGGSADEQFF. The full variable domain, in which reference TRBV11-1 and TRBJ2-1 provide the parts outside the CDR3, is EAEVAQSPRYKITEKSQAVAFWCDPISGHATLYWYRQILGQGPELLVQFQDESVVDDSQLPKDRFSAERLKGVDSTLKIQPAELGDSAMYLCASSLVGGSADEQFFGPGTRLTVL.

V gene TRBV7-2 combines with J gene TRBJ2-5; TRBD1 matches 12 bases. The trim removed 5 bases at V and 7 bases at J, leaving 14 bases unmatched. The germline V gene encodes CDR1 SGHTA and CDR2 FQGNSA. This CDR3 comprises 17 residues. CDR3: CASSNEPGQGARGTQYF. In nucleotides, the CDR3 is TGTGCCAGCAGCAACGAACCGGGACAGGGGGCGCGGGGGACCCAGTACTTC.

V and J are TRBV20-1 and TRBJ2-1; possible D gene TRBD1, 6 bases. The CDR3 contains 16 residues. Trimming cost V 0 bases and J 10 bases, with 22 bases left between them. Germline V gives CDR1 DFQATT, CDR2 SNEGSKA (reference sequence). This CDR3 reads CSARDPHRVRPEEQFF. The CDR3 region has the DNA TGCAGTGCTAGAGATCCCCACAGGGTGAGGCCGGAGGAGCAGTTCTTC.